Below, 5 T cell receptor beta chains from the same sample are listed, as sequenced in a study of a mutant IDH1 vaccine in newly diagnosed glioma. Using immunoSEQ multiplex PCR, the repertoire was profiled, and TCRdb retains in-frame clones only, with some absent. The sample yields about 62,000 clones, over 75% seen once. This sample's time point: week 11, during vaccination. Every single dose of the vaccine, 300 ug of mutant IDH1 20-mer peptide, came with topical imiquimod. These TCRs are of unknown antigen specificity. The sample was PBMCs, taken from a glioma patient whose treatment included an IDH1 peptide vaccine. Source of these receptors: a man between 40 and 49 years old with glioma.

The DNA of the CDR3 is TGTGCCAGCAGTTTTTATACAGGCTATCAAGAGACCCAGTACTTC. Its translation: CASSFYTGYQETQYF. The chain uses TRBV28 and TRBJ2-5; D perhaps matches TRBD1 (5 bases). Trimming removed 3 bases from V and 2 bases from J, with 13 bases in between. Germline-derived CDR1 and CDR2 are MDHEN and SYDVKM. The CDR3 has 15 amino acids.

This clone was counted a few times. J is TRBJ1-2 and V is TRBV25-1; TRBD1 matches at 9 bases. This CDR3 spans 16 amino acids. Unmatched junction bases numbered 6, after V lost 4 bases and J lost 0 bases. Germline values: CDR1 MGHDK, CDR2 SYGVNS. DNA of the CDR3: TGTGCCAGCAGTGGGCAACAGGGGGCTCCTAACTATGGCTACACCTTC. Encoded protein: CASSGQQGAPNYGYTF.

This sequence joins TRBV11-2 and TRBJ1-2, with D unclear. The ends were cut back, 0 bases at V and 4 bases at J, with 18 bases in the middle. The CDR3 sequence is 17 residues long. Germline-derived CDR1 and CDR2 are SGHAT and FQNNGV. The CDR3 coding sequence is TGTGCCAGCAGCTTAGATCCCCCGACTAGGCGGGGCTATGGCTACACCTTC. Protein product: CASSLDPPTRRGYGYTF.

This chain connects TRBV27 to TRBJ1-3, with 8 bases fitting TRBD1. The CDR3 totals 15 residues. The V gene's germline CDR1 is MNHEY and CDR2 SMNVEV (reference sequence). The V and J ends lost 6 bases and 10 bases, in that order; junction bases with no gene match: 14. CDR3 sequence (DNA): TGTGCCAGCAGCCCCGGGCGGGACAGGCCTCGGACCATATATTTT. This encodes CASSPGRDRPRTIYF.

This clone has only one observation. The chain carries TRBV5-1 and TRBJ1-2; 7 bases map to TRBD1. V shed 0 bases and J 4 bases; nucleotides not matched to a gene: 3. The CDR3 is 14 residues long. From germline, CDR1 is SGHRS and CDR2 YFSETQ. The CDR3 nucleotides read TGCGCCAGCAGCTTGGACAGGGGAGGCTATGGCTACACCTTC. As protein: CASSLDRGGYGYTF.